This T cell receptor beta chain emerged from a study of CD8+ T cells in alopecia areata. Overall study: Treated patients took oral tofacitinib at 5 to 10 mg twice daily.

RNA was extracted and reverse transcribed into cDNA as the sequencing template. Measured with immunoSEQ multiplex PCR; TCRdb has only the in-frame clones, and not every one. The sample holds over 95,000 clones, 41% seen once. The study's findings and limits: Scalp specimens additionally yield sequences from normal skin's resident alphabeta T cells.

Peripheral blood and lesional scalp punch biopsies came from alopecia areata patients. CDR3 length equals 14 residues. With V trimmed by 3 bases and J by 9 bases, 7 bases remained unmatched. The germline V gene encodes CDR1 SQVTM and CDR2 ANQGSEA. On this clone itself: The antigen remains unidentified.

J is TRBJ2-3 and V is TRBV29-1; 12 bases map to TRBD2. This clonotype was sampled from a human donor with alopecia areata. The sample was CD4+ T cells sorted from blood. This CDR3 reads CSVDESGLAGTQYF. Here the CDR3 DNA reads TGCAGCGTTGATGAATCAGGACTAGCGGGGACGCAGTATTTT.